A selection of T cell receptor beta chains follows, all from one sample in a study of a mutant IDH1 vaccine in newly diagnosed glioma. Profiling relied on immunoSEQ multiplex PCR, and the TCRdb table lists in-frame clones only, not all of them. Among about 55,000 clones, about 80% were seen once, and the ten largest hold more than 5%. Antigen specificity for these receptors is unknown. The sample here was PBMCs, taken from a glioma patient whose treatment included an IDH1 peptide vaccine. Receptor source: a man aged 35-49 years with glioma. The CDR3 runs from the conserved cysteine through the conserved F or W. D genes are given only for firm matches. Size values are once, few and many counts, or a class for expanded clones, and some rows have none.

J | size | V | D | CDR3 | DNA
TRBJ2-7 | few | TRBV5-6 | - | CASTEIGASSSYEQYF | TGTGCCAGCACCGAAATTGGGGCATCGAGCTCCTACGAGCAGTACTTC
TRBJ2-3 | once | TRBV13 | - | CASLARGGTDTQYF | TGTGCCAGTCTCGCCAGGGGAGGCACAGATACGCAGTATTTT
TRBJ2-7 | - | TRBV27 | - | CASRSGYDSAYEQYF | TGTGCCAGCAGATCGGGGTACGACAGTGCCTACGAGCAGTACTTC
TRBJ2-1 | - | TRBV19 | - | CASSTQVRNEQFF | TGTGCCAGTAGTACCCAAGTACGCAATGAGCAGTTCTTC
TRBJ2-7 | once | TRBV5-4 | - | CASSLGYLYEQYF | TGTGCCAGCAGCTTGGGTTACCTCTACGAGCAGTACTTC
TRBJ2-1 | - | TRBV11-3 | TRBD2 | CASSLGTSGGANEQFF | TGTGCCAGCAGCTTAGGGACTAGCGGGGGGGCCAATGAGCAGTTCTTC
TRBJ1-1 | - | TRBV2 | - | CASSEALLITEAFF | TGTGCCAGCAGTGAAGCGCTTCTGATAACTGAAGCTTTCTTT
TRBJ1-1 | - | TRBV6-5 | TRBD1 | CASRLTGVVYTEAFF | TGTGCCAGCCGCCTTACAGGGGTGGTTTACACTGAAGCTTTCTTT
TRBJ2-7 | - | TRBV2 | - | CASTWTAVYEQYF | TGTGCCAGCACCTGGACGGCAGTTTACGAGCAGTACTTC
TRBJ1-2 | - | TRBV18 | - | CASSPISEGYGYTF | TGTGCCAGCTCACCTATTTCTGAGGGCTATGGCTACACCTTC
TRBJ2-1 | - | TRBV5-4 | TRBD1 | CASSLGTGNYEQFF | TGTGCCAGCAGCTTGGGGACAGGGAATTATGAGCAGTTCTTC
TRBJ2-7 | - | TRBV6-5 | - | CASSYSDTSYEQYF | TGTGCCAGCAGTTACTCCGACACGTCCTACGAGCAGTACTTC
TRBJ2-3 | - | TRBV5-8 | - | CASSLVGGAMGTDTQYF | TGTGCCAGCAGCTTGGTTGGGGGCGCGATGGGCACAGATACGCAGTATTTT
TRBJ2-3 | - | TRBV4-1 | TRBD1 | CASSRTTGQGLDTQYF | TGCGCCAGCAGCCGGACTACGGGACAGGGGTTAGATACGCAGTATTTT
TRBJ2-7 | - | TRBV7-2 | - | CASSLGQGPSYEQYF | TGTGCCAGCAGCTTAGGTCAAGGGCCCTCCTACGAGCAGTACTTC
TRBJ2-3 | - | TRBV14 | - | CASSLPGRSTDTQYF | TGTGCCAGCAGCCTCCCGGGACGGAGCACAGATACGCAGTATTTT
TRBJ2-5 | - | TRBV6-5 | TRBD2 | CASSYGAGGETQYF | TGTGCCAGCAGTTACGGGGCGGGGGGCGAGACCCAGTACTTC
TRBJ1-5 | - | TRBV2 | - | CASSVRLSNQPQHF | TGTGCCAGCAGTGTAAGGCTTAGCAATCAGCCCCAGCATTTT
TRBJ1-4 | - | TRBV30 | - | CASASGGAYEKLFF | TGTGCCTCCGCAAGTGGGGGCGCGTATGAAAAACTGTTTTTT
TRBJ2-1 | - | TRBV6-6 | - | CASSYSLSEQFF | TGTGCCAGCAGTTACTCGTTGTCCGAGCAGTTCTTC
TRBJ1-2 | once | TRBV2 | - | CASRGEAGYTF | TGTGCCAGCAGGGGGGAGGCCGGCTACACCTTC